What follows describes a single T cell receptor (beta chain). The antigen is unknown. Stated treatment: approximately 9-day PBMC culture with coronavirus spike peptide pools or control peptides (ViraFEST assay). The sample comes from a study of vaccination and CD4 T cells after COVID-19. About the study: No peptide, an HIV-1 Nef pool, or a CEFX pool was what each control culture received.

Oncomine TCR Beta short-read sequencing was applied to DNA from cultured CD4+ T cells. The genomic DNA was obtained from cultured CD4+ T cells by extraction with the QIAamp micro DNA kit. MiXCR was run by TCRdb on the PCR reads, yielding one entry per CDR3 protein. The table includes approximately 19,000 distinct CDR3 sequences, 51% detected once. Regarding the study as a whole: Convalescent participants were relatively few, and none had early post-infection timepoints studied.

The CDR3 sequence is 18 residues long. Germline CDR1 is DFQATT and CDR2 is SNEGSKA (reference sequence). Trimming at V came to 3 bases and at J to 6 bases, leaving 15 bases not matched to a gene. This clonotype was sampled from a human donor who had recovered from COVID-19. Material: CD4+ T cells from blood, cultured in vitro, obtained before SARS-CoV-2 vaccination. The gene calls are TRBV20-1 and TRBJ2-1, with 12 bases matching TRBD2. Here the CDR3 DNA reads TGCAGTGCTAGTTCGGGGGTCGGTCTAGCGGGAGGGCTCAATGAGCAGTTCTTC. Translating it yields CSASSGVGLAGGLNEQFF.